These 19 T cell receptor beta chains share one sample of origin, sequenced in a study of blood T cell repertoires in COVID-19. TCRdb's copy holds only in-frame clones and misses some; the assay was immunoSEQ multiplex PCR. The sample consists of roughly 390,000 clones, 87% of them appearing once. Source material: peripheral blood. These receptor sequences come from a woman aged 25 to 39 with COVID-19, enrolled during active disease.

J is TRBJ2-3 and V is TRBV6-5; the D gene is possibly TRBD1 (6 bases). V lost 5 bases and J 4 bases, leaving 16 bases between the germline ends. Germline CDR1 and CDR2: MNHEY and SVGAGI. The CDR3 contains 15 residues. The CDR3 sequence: CASSLAGTIADTQYF. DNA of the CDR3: TGTGCCAGCAGTCTCGCCGGGACAATCGCAGATACGCAGTATTTT.

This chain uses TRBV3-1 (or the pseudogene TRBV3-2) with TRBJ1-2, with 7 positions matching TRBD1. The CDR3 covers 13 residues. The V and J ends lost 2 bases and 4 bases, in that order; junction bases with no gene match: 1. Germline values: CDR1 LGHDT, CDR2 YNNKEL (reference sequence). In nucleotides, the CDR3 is TGTGCCAGCAGCCAACGGGACAGCTATGGCTACACCTTC. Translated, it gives CASSQRDSYGYTF.

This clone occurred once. CDR3 region: CASSPLDRLGYGYTF. Here the CDR3 DNA reads TGTGCCAGCTCACCCCTGGACAGGCTTGGCTATGGCTACACCTTC. V is TRBV18 and J is TRBJ1-2, with TRBD1 identical over 7 bases. After removal of 3 bases from V and 4 bases from J, the junction contained 8 bases not matched to a gene. The length of the CDR3 is 15 residues. CDR1 KGHSH and CDR2 LQKENI come from the germline V gene. Combining the CDR3 with reference TRBV18 and TRBJ1-2 gives the whole variable domain NAGVMQNPRHLVRRRGQEARLRCSPMKGHSHVYWYRQLPEEGLKFMVYLQKENIIDESGMPKERFSAEFPKEGPSILRIQQVVRGDSAAYFCASSPLDRLGYGYTFGSGTRLTVV.

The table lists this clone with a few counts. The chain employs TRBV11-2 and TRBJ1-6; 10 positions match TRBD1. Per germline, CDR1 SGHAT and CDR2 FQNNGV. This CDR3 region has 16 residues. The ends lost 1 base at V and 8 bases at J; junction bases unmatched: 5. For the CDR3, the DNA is TGTGCCAGCAGCTTAGTTCTGGGACAGGGGCATTCACCCCTCCACTTT. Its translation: CASSLVLGQGHSPLHF.

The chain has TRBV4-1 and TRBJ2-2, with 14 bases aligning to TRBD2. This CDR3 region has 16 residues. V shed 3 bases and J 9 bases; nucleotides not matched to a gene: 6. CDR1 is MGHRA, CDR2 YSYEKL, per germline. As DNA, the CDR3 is TGCGCCAGCAGCCAGGCTAGACTAGCGGGAGGGAGGGAGCTGTTTTTT. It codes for CASSQARLAGGRELFF.

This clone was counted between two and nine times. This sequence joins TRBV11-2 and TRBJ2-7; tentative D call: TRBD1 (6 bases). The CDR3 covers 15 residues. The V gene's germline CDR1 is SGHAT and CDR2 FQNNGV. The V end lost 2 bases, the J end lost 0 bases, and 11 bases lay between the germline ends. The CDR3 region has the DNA TGTGCCAGCAGCTTATACGGGGACAACTCCTACGAGCAGTACTTC. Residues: CASSLYGDNSYEQYF.

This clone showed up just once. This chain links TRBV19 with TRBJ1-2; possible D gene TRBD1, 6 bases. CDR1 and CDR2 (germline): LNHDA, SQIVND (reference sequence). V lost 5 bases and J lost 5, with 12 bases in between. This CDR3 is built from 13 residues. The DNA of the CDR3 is TGTGCCAGTAGTCTATCAGGGGTTTATGGCTACACCTTC. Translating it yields CASSLSGVYGYTF.

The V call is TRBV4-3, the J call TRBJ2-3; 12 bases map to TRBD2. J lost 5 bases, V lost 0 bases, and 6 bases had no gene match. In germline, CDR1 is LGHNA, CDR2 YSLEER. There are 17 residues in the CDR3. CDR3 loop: CASSQDSLAGGGDTQYF. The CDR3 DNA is TGCGCCAGCAGCCAAGACTCCCTAGCGGGGGGGGGAGATACGCAGTATTTT.

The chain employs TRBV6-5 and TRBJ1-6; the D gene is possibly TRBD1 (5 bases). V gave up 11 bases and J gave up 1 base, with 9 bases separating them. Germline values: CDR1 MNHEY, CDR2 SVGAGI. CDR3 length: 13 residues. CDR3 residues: CAGGRSYNSPLHF. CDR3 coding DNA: TGTGCCGGGGGGAGGTCCTATAATTCACCCCTCCACTTT.

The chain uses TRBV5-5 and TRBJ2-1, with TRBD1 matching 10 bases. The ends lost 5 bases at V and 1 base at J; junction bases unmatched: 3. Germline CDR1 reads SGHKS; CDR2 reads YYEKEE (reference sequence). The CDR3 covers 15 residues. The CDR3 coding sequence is TGTGCCAGCAGTTCGGGACAGGGGTCCTACAATGAGCAGTTCTTC. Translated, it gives CASSSGQGSYNEQFF.

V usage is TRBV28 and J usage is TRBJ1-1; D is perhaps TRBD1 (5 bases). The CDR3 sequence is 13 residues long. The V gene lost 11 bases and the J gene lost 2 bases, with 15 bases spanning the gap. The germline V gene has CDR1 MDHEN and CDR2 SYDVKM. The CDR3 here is CAWTGDDNTEAFF. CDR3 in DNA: TGTGCCTGGACGGGGGACGACAACACTGAAGCTTTCTTT.

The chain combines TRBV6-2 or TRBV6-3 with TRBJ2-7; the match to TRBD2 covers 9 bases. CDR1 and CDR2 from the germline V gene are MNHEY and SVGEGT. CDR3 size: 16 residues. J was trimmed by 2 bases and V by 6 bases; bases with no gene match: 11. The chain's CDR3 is CASSPSLSGSAYEQYF. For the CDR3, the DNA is TGTGCCAGCAGCCCTTCTCTTAGCGGGAGCGCCTACGAGCAGTACTTC.

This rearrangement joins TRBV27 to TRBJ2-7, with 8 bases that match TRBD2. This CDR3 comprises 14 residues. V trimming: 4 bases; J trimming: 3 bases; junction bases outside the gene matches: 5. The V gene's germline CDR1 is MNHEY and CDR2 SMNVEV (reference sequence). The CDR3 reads CASSWDGRVYEQYF. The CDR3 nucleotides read TGTGCCAGCAGTTGGGACGGGAGGGTCTACGAGCAGTACTTC.

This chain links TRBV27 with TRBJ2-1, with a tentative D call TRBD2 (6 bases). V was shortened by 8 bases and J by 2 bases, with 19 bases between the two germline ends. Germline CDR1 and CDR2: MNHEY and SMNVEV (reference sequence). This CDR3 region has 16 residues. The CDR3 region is CASLPRLGRPYNEQFF. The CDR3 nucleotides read TGTGCCAGCCTTCCCCGCCTTGGGAGGCCCTACAATGAGCAGTTCTTC.

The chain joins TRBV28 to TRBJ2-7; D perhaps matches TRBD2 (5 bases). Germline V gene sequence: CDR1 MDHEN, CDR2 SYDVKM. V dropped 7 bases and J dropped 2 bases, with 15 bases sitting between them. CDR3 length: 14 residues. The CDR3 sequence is CASTPGRAAYEQYF. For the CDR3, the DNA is TGTGCCAGCACCCCGGGAAGGGCCGCCTACGAGCAGTACTTC.

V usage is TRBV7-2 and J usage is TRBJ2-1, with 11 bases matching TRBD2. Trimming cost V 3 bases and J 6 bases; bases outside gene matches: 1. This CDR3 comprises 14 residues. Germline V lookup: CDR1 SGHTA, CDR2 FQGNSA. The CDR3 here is CASSFTSGSNEQFF. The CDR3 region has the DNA TGTGCCAGCAGCTTTACTAGCGGGAGCAATGAGCAGTTCTTC.

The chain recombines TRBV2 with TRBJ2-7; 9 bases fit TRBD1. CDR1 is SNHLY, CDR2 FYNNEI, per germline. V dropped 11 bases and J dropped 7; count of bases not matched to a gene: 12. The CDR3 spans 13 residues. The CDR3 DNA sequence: TGTGCCGCCGCGACAGGGGGTCAGGGTGAGCAGTACTTC. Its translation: CAAATGGQGEQYF. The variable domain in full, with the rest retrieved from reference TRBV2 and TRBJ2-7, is EPEVTQTPSHQVTQMGQEVILRCVPISNHLYFYWYRQILGQKVEFLVSFYNNEISEKSEIFDDQFSVERPDGSNFTLKIRSTKLEDSAMYFCAAATGGQGEQYFGPGTRLTVT.

This chain's CDR3 is CASSTWDINNEQFF. CDR3 bases: TGTGCCAGCAGCACATGGGACATAAACAATGAGCAGTTCTTC. The rearrangement uses TRBV9 and TRBJ2-1, with a weak D call TRBD1 (6 bases). V lost 4 bases and J lost 5, with 13 bases in between. The CDR3 contains 14 residues. Germline V gene sequence: CDR1 SGDLS, CDR2 YYNGEE. Combining the CDR3 with reference TRBV9 and TRBJ2-1 gives the whole variable domain DSGVTQTPKHLITATGQRVTLRCSPRSGDLSVYWYQQSLDQGLQFLIQYYNGEERAKGNILERFSAQQFPDLHSELNLSSLELGDSALYFCASSTWDINNEQFFGPGTRLTVL.

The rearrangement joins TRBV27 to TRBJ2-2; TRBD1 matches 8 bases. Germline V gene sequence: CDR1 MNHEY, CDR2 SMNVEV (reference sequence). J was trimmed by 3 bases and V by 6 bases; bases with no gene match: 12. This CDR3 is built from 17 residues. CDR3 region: CASSPREDRVHTGELFF. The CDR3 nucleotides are TGTGCCAGCAGCCCTAGGGAGGACAGGGTTCACACCGGGGAGCTGTTTTTT.